One sample yielded the 23 T cell receptor beta chains listed below, sequenced in a study of CD8 T cells in Susac syndrome. A quantity of about 0.5 to 1 ug RNA underwent reverse transcription using random hexamers. TCRdb processed the immunoSEQ multiplex PCR reads anew with MiXCR; each CDR3 protein has one entry. The table has roughly 160,000 distinct CDR3 sequences, approximately 95% seen once. Material for sequencing was CD4+ T cells from PBMCs. These receptors were obtained from a human donor with Susac syndrome.

This rearrangement joins TRBV28 to TRBJ1-5; perhaps TRBD1 as D (5 bases). V was clipped by 1 base and J by 5 bases, with 12 bases between them. The CDR3 is 15 amino acids. Looked up from germline, CDR1 is MDHEN and CDR2 is SYDVKM. This chain's CDR3 is CASSLLVVGDQPQHF. CDR3 DNA sequence: TGTGCCAGCAGTTTATTGGTGGTGGGGGATCAGCCCCAGCATTTT.

This sequence joins TRBV18 and TRBJ2-7, with D tentatively TRBD1 or TRBD2 (5 bases each). V shed 0 bases and J shed 9 bases, with 12 bases lying between them. Looked up from germline, CDR1 is KGHSH and CDR2 is LQKENI. The CDR3 loop spans 13 amino acids. Here the CDR3 reads CASSPPAGTGQYF. In nucleotides, the CDR3 is TGTGCCAGCTCACCACCGGCCGGGACGGGGCAGTACTTC. The whole variable domain, remainder taken from reference TRBV18 and TRBJ2-7, is NAGVMQNPRHLVRRRGQEARLRCSPMKGHSHVYWYRQLPEEGLKFMVYLQKENIIDESGMPKERFSAEFPKEGPSILRIQQVVRGDSAAYFCASSPPAGTGQYFGPGTRLTVT.

CDR3 in amino acids: CASSEEDVAGELFF. CDR3 nucleotides: TGTGCCAGCAGTGAAGAAGACGTAGCCGGGGAGCTGTTTTTT. J is TRBJ2-2 and V is TRBV2; no definite D call. The V gene lost 1 base and the J gene lost 6 bases, with 9 bases spanning the gap. The CDR3 has 14 amino acids. Germline lookup yields CDR1 SNHLY and CDR2 FYNNEI. Variable domain in full (rest from reference TRBV2 and TRBJ2-2): EPEVTQTPSHQVTQMGQEVILRCVPISNHLYFYWYRQILGQKVEFLVSFYNNEISEKSEIFDDQFSVERPDGSNFTLKIRSTKLEDSAMYFCASSEEDVAGELFFGEGSRLTVL.

V and J are TRBV6-6 and TRBJ1-2; D is unresolved. Germline V gene data show CDR1 as MNHNY and CDR2 as SVGAGI (reference sequence). The length of the CDR3 is 14 residues. The V end was cut by 6 bases, the J end by 4 bases, with 15 bases between. The DNA for the CDR3 is TGTGCCAGCAGCTTACTAGGGCAGTCCTATGGCTACACCTTC. It encodes CASSLLGQSYGYTF.

The rearrangement uses TRBV12-3 or TRBV12-4 and TRBJ1-5, with TRBD1 as a possible D gene (5 bases). This CDR3 contains 13 residues. Trimming stripped 8 bases from V and 5 bases from J, with 13 bases between. DNA of the CDR3: TGTGCCAGCCAGAGCAGGGCTTATCAGCCCCAGCATTTT. This sequence encodes CASQSRAYQPQHF.

Regarding this clonotype: A read error may account for a junction end that differs from germline. The chain recombines TRBV15 with TRBJ2-4; D is ambiguous. CDR3 length equals 12 residues. CDR1 and CDR2 (germline): LNHNV, YYDKDF (reference sequence). The CDR3 DNA reads TGTGCCACCAGCGGAGAGCCAGGATTGAGTCACTTC. Translation gives CATSGEPGLSHF.

The chain carries TRBV7-2 and TRBJ2-3; D remains unclear. Between the trimmed V and J ends, which lost 3 bases and 5 bases, there was a span of 9 bases. Germline V gene lookup returns CDR1 SGHTA and CDR2 FQGNSA. This CDR3 spans 13 amino acids. CDR3 sequence (DNA): TGTGCCAGCAGCTTGAAGCGAGGAGATACGCAGTATTTT. The encoded protein is CASSLKRGDTQYF.

This chain joins TRBV5-4 and TRBJ1-6, with TRBD1 as a possible D gene (5 bases). The CDR3 is 13 amino acids. V was clipped by 1 base and J by 10 bases, with 9 bases between them. Germline V lookup: CDR1 SGHNT, CDR2 YYREEE (reference sequence). CDR3: CASSLQGVSPLHF. As DNA, the CDR3 is TGTGCCAGCAGCTTGCAGGGCGTCTCACCCCTCCACTTT.

V usage is TRBV21-1 and J usage is TRBJ2-1; TRBD1, the table's D call, lacks a check against the DNA. TRBV21-1 counts as a pseudogene. This CDR3 spans 18 amino acids. The CDR3, as DNA: TGTGCCAGCAGCAACAGGGGCGACCGGACCATACGGTACAATGAGCAGTTCTTC. Translated: CASSNRGDRTIRYNEQFF.

This sequence joins TRBV11-2 and TRBJ2-7, with TRBD2 matching 7 bases. The CDR3 is made up of 16 amino acids. CDR1 and CDR2 (germline): SGHAT, FQNNGV. V lost 1 base to trimming and J lost 4 bases; unmatched junction nucleotides: 10. DNA for the CDR3: TGTGCCAGCAGCTTAGTAGTTCCAGCGGGAATGTACGAGCAGTACTTC. Protein: CASSLVVPAGMYEQYF.

V is TRBV2 and J is TRBJ2-5; 8 bases match TRBD1. Germline V CDR1 and CDR2: SNHLY, FYNNEI. CDR3 length: 13 residues. With V trimmed by 7 bases and J by 3 bases, 4 bases remained unmatched. Written as DNA, the CDR3 is TGTGCCAGCACCACGGACAGGGAAGAGACCCAGTACTTC. Translating gives CASTTDREETQYF.

The V and J genes are TRBV30 and TRBJ2-1, with D perhaps TRBD2 (7 bases). CDR3 length: 14 residues. Germline V CDR1 and CDR2: GTSNPN, SVGIG (reference sequence). Trimming stripped 0 bases from V and 12 bases from J, with 18 bases between. The CDR3 sequence: CAWSVQGGGKGQFF. The CDR3 DNA sequence: TGTGCCTGGAGTGTACAGGGCGGGGGCAAGGGGCAGTTCTTC.

The rearrangement joins TRBV29-1 to TRBJ2-5; D possibly corresponds to TRBD2 (5 bases). Trimming left V 5 bases short and J 0 bases short, with 16 bases between. The CDR3 extends over 15 amino acids. The germline gives CDR1 SQVTM, CDR2 ANQGSEA. CDR3: CSVRARTWDQETQYF. For the CDR3, the DNA is TGCAGCGTTCGGGCTCGGACTTGGGACCAAGAGACCCAGTACTTC.

The chain has TRBV27 and TRBJ1-2, with 8 bases fitting TRBD1. In germline, CDR1 is MNHEY, CDR2 SMNVEV (reference sequence). CDR3 length: 13 amino acids. V was pared by 10 bases and J by 2 bases, with 6 bases of the junction left unmatched. The CDR3: CATSRTGNYGYTF. Written as DNA, the CDR3 is TGTGCCACTTCGAGGACAGGGAACTATGGCTACACCTTC.

The chain uses TRBV12-3 or TRBV12-4 and TRBJ1-5, with D possibly matching TRBD1 (5 bases). V was clipped by 4 bases and J by 5 bases, with 12 bases between them. The CDR3 is made up of 14 amino acids. The CDR3 DNA follows: TGTGCCAGCAGTTCAGACAGCATAGATCAGCCCCAGCATTTT. Translating it yields CASSSDSIDQPQHF.

The chain joins TRBV7-2 to TRBJ2-7; maybe TRBD2 (5 bases). The CDR3 totals 13 residues. The germline V gene encodes CDR1 SGHTA and CDR2 FQGNSA. V dropped 3 bases and J dropped 6 bases, with 12 bases sitting between them. Here the CDR3 DNA reads TGTGCCAGCAGCTTTCAAGGAGGTGGCGAGCAGTACTTC. Its translation: CASSFQGGGEQYF.

J is TRBJ2-1 and V is TRBV4-2; tentative D call: TRBD2 (6 bases). CDR1 LGHNA and CDR2 YNFKEQ come from the germline V gene. Trimming took 4 bases from V and 4 from J, leaving 23 bases between them. The CDR3 is 18 amino acids. The CDR3 DNA sequence: TGTGCCAGCAGCCGAAACTATCCCGGGAGCCCAAAATACAATGAGCAGTTCTTC. It yields the protein CASSRNYPGSPKYNEQFF.

V gene TRBV18 combines with J gene TRBJ2-7; D perhaps matches TRBD1 (5 bases). With 0 bases removed from V and 2 bases from J, the gap between germline ends came to 8 bases. CDR3 size: 14 residues. Germline loops: CDR1 KGHSH, CDR2 LQKENI. DNA of the CDR3: TGTGCCAGCTCACCACCGCAGGGAACCTACGAGCAGTACTTC. Translation gives CASSPPQGTYEQYF.

The rearrangement uses TRBV30 and TRBJ1-2; 7 nucleotides align to TRBD1. The CDR3 totals 12 residues. Germline CDR1 is GTSNPN and CDR2 is SVGIG (reference sequence). The V segment lost 5 bases and the J segment 4 bases; nucleotides outside the gene matches: 4. The CDR3 nucleotides read TGTGCCTGGGACCCAGGGGGCTATGGCTACACCTTC. It codes for CAWDPGGYGYTF.

This chain uses TRBV20-1 with TRBJ1-1, with 9 bases that match TRBD1. The germline V gene encodes CDR1 DFQATT and CDR2 SNEGSKA (reference sequence). Trimming cost V 5 bases and J 6 bases; bases outside gene matches: 7. The CDR3 has 13 amino acids. For the CDR3, the DNA is TGCAGTGCTCAACCGGGACAGGGCCCTGAAGCTTTCTTT. The encoded protein is CSAQPGQGPEAFF.

The chain recombines TRBV29-1 with TRBJ2-7; 7 bases agree with TRBD1. V lost 0 bases to trimming and J lost 0 bases; unmatched junction nucleotides: 8. Per germline, CDR1 SQVTM and CDR2 ANQGSEA. CDR3 length equals 16 residues. In DNA form, the CDR3 reads TGCAGCGTTGAAGATCGACGGGACAGCTACTCCTACGAGCAGTACTTC. Protein product: CSVEDRRDSYSYEQYF.

The gene calls are TRBV29-1 and TRBJ2-1, with D unclear. The CDR3 loop spans 14 amino acids. Between the trimmed V and J ends, which lost 1 base and 0 bases, there was a span of 7 bases. Germline-derived CDR1 and CDR2 are SQVTM and ANQGSEA. This CDR3 reads CSVEARSSYNEQFF. The CDR3 coding sequence is TGCAGCGTTGAAGCCAGGAGCTCCTACAATGAGCAGTTCTTC.

The chain joins TRBV6-6 to TRBJ2-1; D uncertain. Between the trimmed V and J ends, which lost 7 bases and 0 bases, there was a span of 13 bases. Germline lookup yields CDR1 MNHNY and CDR2 SVGAGI (reference sequence). The CDR3 extends over 15 amino acids. The DNA of the CDR3 is TGTGCCAGCACTCAGAGGTTAAGCTCCTACAATGAGCAGTTCTTC. Protein: CASTQRLSSYNEQFF.